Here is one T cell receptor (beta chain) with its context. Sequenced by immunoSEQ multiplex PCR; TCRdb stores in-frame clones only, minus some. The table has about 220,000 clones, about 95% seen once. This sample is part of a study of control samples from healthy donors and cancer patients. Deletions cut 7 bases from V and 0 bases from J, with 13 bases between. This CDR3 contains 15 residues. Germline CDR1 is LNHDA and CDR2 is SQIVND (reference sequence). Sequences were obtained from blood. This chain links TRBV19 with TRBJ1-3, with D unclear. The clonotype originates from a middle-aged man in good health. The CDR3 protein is CASTLLGTSGNTIYF. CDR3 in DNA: TGTGCCAGTACCCTACTCGGCACCTCTGGAAACACCATATATTTT. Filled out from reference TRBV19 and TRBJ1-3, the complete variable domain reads DGGITQSPKYLFRKEGQNVTLSCEQNLNHDAMYWYRQDPGQGLRLIYYSQIVNDFQKGDIAEGYSVSREKKESFPLTVTSAQKNPTAFYLCASTLLGTSGNTIYFGEGSWLTVV.